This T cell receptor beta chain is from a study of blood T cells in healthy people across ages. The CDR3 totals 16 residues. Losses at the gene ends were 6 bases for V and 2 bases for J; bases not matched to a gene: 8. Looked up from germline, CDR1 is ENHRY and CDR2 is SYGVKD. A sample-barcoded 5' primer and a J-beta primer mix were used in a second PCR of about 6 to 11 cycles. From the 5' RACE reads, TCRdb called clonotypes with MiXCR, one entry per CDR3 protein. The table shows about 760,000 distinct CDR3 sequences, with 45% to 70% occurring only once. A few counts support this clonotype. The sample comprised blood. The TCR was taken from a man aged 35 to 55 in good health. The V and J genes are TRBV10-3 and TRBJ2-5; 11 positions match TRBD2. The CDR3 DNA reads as TGTGCCATCAGATCTAGCGGGGGGATCGGTCAAGAGACCCAGTACTTC. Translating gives CAIRSSGGIGQETQYF.